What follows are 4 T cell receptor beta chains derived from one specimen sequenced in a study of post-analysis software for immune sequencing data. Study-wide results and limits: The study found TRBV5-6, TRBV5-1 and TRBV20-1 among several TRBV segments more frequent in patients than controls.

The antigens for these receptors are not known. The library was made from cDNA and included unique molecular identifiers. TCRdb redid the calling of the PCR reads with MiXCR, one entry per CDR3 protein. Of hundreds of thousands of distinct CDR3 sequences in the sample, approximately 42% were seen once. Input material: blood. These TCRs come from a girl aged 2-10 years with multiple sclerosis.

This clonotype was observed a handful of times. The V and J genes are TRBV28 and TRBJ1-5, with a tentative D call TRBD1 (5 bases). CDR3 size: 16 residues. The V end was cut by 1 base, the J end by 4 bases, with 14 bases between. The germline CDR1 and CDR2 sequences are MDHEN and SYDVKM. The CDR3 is CASSLYPGSWNQPQHF. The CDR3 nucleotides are TGTGCCAGCAGTTTATATCCAGGGAGTTGGAATCAGCCCCAGCATTTT.

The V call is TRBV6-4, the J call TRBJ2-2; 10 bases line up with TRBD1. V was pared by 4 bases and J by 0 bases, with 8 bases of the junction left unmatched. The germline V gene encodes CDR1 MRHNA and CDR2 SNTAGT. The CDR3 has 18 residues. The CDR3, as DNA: TGTGCCAGCAGTGGCCGGACAGGGGGGCACGCGAACACCGGGGAGCTGTTTTTT. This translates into CASSGRTGGHANTGELFF.

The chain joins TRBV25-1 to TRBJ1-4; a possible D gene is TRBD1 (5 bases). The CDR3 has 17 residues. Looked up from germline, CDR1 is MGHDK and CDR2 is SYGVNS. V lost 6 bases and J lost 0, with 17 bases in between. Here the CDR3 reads CASSGDGTHATNEKLFF. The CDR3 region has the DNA TGTGCCAGCAGCGGGGACGGAACCCATGCAACTAATGAAAAACTGTTTTTT. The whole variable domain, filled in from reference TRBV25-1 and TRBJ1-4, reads EADIYQTPRYLVIGTGKKITLECSQTMGHDKMYWYQQDPGMELHLIHYSYGVNSTEKGDLSSESTVSRIRTEHFPLTLESARPSHTSQYLCASSGDGTHATNEKLFFGSGTQLSVL.

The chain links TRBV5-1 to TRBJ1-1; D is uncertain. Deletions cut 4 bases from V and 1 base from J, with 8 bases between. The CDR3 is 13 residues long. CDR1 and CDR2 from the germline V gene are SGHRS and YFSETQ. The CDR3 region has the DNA TGCGCCAGCAGCCTACAGCAGAACACTGAAGCTTTCTTT. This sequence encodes CASSLQQNTEAFF. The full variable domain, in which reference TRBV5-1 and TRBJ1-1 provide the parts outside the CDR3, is KAGVTQTPRYLIKTRGQQVTLSCSPISGHRSVSWYQQTPGQGLQFLFEYFSETQRNKGNFPGRFSGRQFSNSRSEMNVSTLELGDSALYLCASSLQQNTEAFFGQGTRLTVV.